Listed here are 22 T cell receptor beta chains from one sample, sequenced in a study of cytomegalovirus exposure and HLA in healthy donors. The study ran its PCR with 60 Vbeta and 13 Jbeta primers. Repertoires were generated with immunoSEQ multiplex PCR, while TCRdb's copy carries only in-frame clones and drops some. The sample gives 130,000 or so clones, more than 60% of which show up once; roughly 1.5% is in the top ten. The sequencing sample was made of PBMCs. Receptor source: a woman younger than 35 in good health and CMV-seronegative.

The rearrangement joins TRBV6-5 to TRBJ2-7; 8 positions match TRBD2. The CDR3 extends over 14 amino acids. Trimming took 7 bases from V and 6 from J; bases not matched to a gene: 11. Per the germline V gene, CDR1 is MNHEY and CDR2 is SVGAGI. The CDR3 sequence is CASITRAGGREQYF. The CDR3 DNA reads as TGTGCCAGCATTACCAGGGCGGGAGGACGCGAGCAGTACTTC.

To note about this clone: The junction and the germline gene differ at one end; a read error may be behind it. The genes are TRBV29-1 and TRBJ2-1; 7 bases are shared with TRBD2. The CDR3 is 11 residues long. Looked up from germline, CDR1 is SQVTM and CDR2 is ANQGSEA. CDR3 DNA sequence: TGCAACGTTCCGAGCGGGATCGAGCAGTTCTTC. This sequence encodes CNVPSGIEQFF.

The CDR3 loop reads CASSLGTGGNTEAFF. DNA of the CDR3: TGTGCCAGCAGTTTAGGGACAGGGGGGAACACTGAAGCTTTCTTT. The rearrangement uses TRBV27 and TRBJ1-1, with TRBD1 matching over 11 bases. Germline loops: CDR1 MNHEY, CDR2 SMNVEV (reference sequence). The CDR3 is 15 residues long. With 2 bases clipped from V and 1 base from J, the junction kept 0 bases outside the gene matches.

The sample holds a few counts of this clone. The chain carries TRBV29-1 and TRBJ2-7; 8 positions agree with TRBD2. This CDR3 spans 12 amino acids. CDR1 and CDR2 (germline): SQVTM, ANQGSEA. V trimming: 7 bases; J trimming: 2 bases; junction bases outside the gene matches: 4. CDR3 nucleotides: TGCAGCGCCCGGGGGGGGGCCTACGAGCAGTACTTC. The encoded protein is CSARGGAYEQYF.

The V gene is TRBV7-9, the J gene TRBJ2-7; D unresolved. The CDR3 consists of 11 residues. V was trimmed by 5 bases and J by 8 bases, leaving 10 bases between them. CDR1 and CDR2 from the germline V gene are SEHNR and FQNEAQ (reference sequence). The CDR3 DNA follows: TGTGCCAGCAGCCTAGGTCTCCAGCAGTACTTC. Translated, it gives CASSLGLQQYF.

V gene TRBV30 combines with J gene TRBJ2-1, with 11 nucleotides matching TRBD1. V lost 6 bases to trimming and J lost 5 bases; unmatched junction nucleotides: 12. This CDR3 spans 16 amino acids. The germline V gene encodes CDR1 GTSNPN and CDR2 SVGIG (reference sequence). Here the CDR3 DNA reads TGTGCCTGCGATGTCTCGGACAGGGGGCCAGACAATGAGCAGTTCTTC. This gives the protein CACDVSDRGPDNEQFF. Full variable domain (rest looked up from reference TRBV30 and TRBJ2-1): SQTIHQWPATLVQPVGSPLSLECTVEGTSNPNLYWYRQAAGRGLQLLFYSVGIGQISSEVPQNLSASRPQDRQFILSSKKLLLSDSGFYLCACDVSDRGPDNEQFFGPGTRLTVL.

The chain combines TRBV30 with TRBJ1-1; D call uncertain. There are 16 residues in the CDR3. Germline CDR1 and CDR2: GTSNPN and SVGIG (reference sequence). V lost 1 base and J 2 bases, leaving 17 bases between the germline ends. The CDR3 DNA sequence: TGTGCCTGGAGTGGGCGCGCCCATCAGGTAAACACTGAAGCTTTCTTT. This codes for CAWSGRAHQVNTEAFF.

V and J are TRBV5-4 and TRBJ2-7; 8 positions agree with TRBD2. CDR1 is SGHNT, CDR2 YYREEE, per germline (reference sequence). Losses at the gene ends were 4 bases for V and 1 base for J; bases not matched to a gene: 7. The CDR3 contains 15 residues. The CDR3 coding sequence is TGTGCCAGCAGCCCCGGGGGCGGGAGGTCCTACGAGCAGTACTTC. Translating gives CASSPGGGRSYEQYF.

This chain links TRBV7-8 with TRBJ2-2; D call uncertain. Deletions cut 3 bases from V and 0 bases from J, with 2 bases between. Germline assignment: CDR1 SGHVS and CDR2 FQNEAQ. The CDR3 is 13 residues long. The CDR3 nucleotides are TGTGCCAGCAGCTTCGCGAACACCGGGGAGCTGTTTTTT. Translating gives CASSFANTGELFF.

The gene calls are TRBV7-6 and TRBJ2-1; D is possibly TRBD2 (5 bases). This CDR3 has 13 amino acids. The germline gives CDR1 SGHVS, CDR2 FNYEAQ. Trimming took off 0 bases at V and 9 bases at J, with 9 bases between the two ends. The CDR3 coding sequence is TGTGCCAGCAGCTTAGCTTTTGGGAGTGAGCAGTTCTTC. Translating it yields CASSLAFGSEQFF.

Concerning this clone: Other DNA sequences in this specimen translate into the identical CDR3. This rearrangement joins TRBV19 to TRBJ1-1; D is perhaps TRBD1 (6 bases). With 2 bases removed from V and 7 bases from J, the gap between germline ends came to 8 bases. In germline, CDR1 is LNHDA, CDR2 SQIVND (reference sequence). The CDR3 spans 12 residues. CDR3 sequence: CASSIRGGEAFF. In DNA, the CDR3 is TGTGCCAGTAGTATAAGAGGGGGTGAAGCTTTCTTT.

This chain links TRBV14 with TRBJ2-5; possibly TRBD1 for D (5 bases). The germline V and J ends were trimmed by 4 bases and 2 bases, with 17 bases remaining between them. Germline V gives CDR1 SGHDN, CDR2 FVKESK. The CDR3 covers 16 residues. The CDR3, as DNA: TGTGCCAGCAGCCCTGCGTGGACAACCTTTCAAGAGACCCAGTACTTC. Translating it yields CASSPAWTTFQETQYF.

The CDR3 DNA reads TGTGCCAGCAGTCGAACACAGGGGTTCACCACTGAAGCTTTCTTT. Translation gives CASSRTQGFTTEAFF. The chain recombines TRBV6-5 with TRBJ1-1; 7 bases line up with TRBD1. The J segment lost 4 bases and the V segment lost 5 bases, leaving 10 bases of the junction unmatched. The CDR3 is 15 residues long. Germline assignment: CDR1 MNHEY and CDR2 SVGAGI.

The V and J genes are TRBV10-1 and TRBJ2-1, with 11 bases fitting TRBD2. This CDR3 spans 17 amino acids. Germline CDR1 and CDR2: WNHNN and SYGVQD (reference sequence). After removal of 2 bases from V and 2 bases from J, the junction contained 5 bases not matched to a gene. The DNA for the CDR3 is TGCGCCAGCAGTGAGACTAGCGGGAGCCTAACCTACAATGAGCAGTTCTTC. It encodes CASSETSGSLTYNEQFF.

This chain joins TRBV7-2 and TRBJ2-5; weak D call: TRBD1 (5 bases). V gave up 5 bases and J gave up 1 base, with 14 bases separating them. The CDR3 runs to 15 residues. Per germline, CDR1 SGHTA and CDR2 FQGNSA. CDR3 amino acids: CASSAQGSSQETQYF. In DNA, the CDR3 is TGTGCCAGCAGCGCTCAGGGTTCCTCCCAAGAGACCCAGTACTTC.

This clone was counted a few times. The chain uses TRBV29-1 and TRBJ2-7; maybe TRBD1 (6 bases). CDR3 length: 12 amino acids. Trimming cost V 6 bases and J 5 bases, with 14 bases left between them. Germline V gives CDR1 SQVTM, CDR2 ANQGSEA. CDR3: CSVAQGSDEQYF. The CDR3 bases are TGCAGCGTAGCACAGGGTAGCGACGAGCAGTACTTC.

The chain uses TRBV15 and TRBJ1-2; D not certain. V shed 8 bases and J shed 5 bases, with 15 bases lying between them. The germline V gene has CDR1 LNHNV and CDR2 YYDKDF (reference sequence). This CDR3 has 13 amino acids. Written as DNA, the CDR3 is TGTGCCACCCGCGTGGGAGTAGATTATGGCTACACCTTC. Translation gives CATRVGVDYGYTF.

This clone was found a few times. V is TRBV5-1 and J is TRBJ2-2; no clear D gene. This CDR3 is built from 15 residues. The V gene's germline CDR1 is SGHRS and CDR2 YFSETQ. Trimming removed 1 base at V and 5 bases at J, with 12 bases between. The CDR3 DNA follows: TGCGCCAGCAGCTTGTCCAGGCCGGATACCGGGGAGCTGTTTTTT. Translation: CASSLSRPDTGELFF.

This chain uses TRBV25-1 with TRBJ1-5, with D possibly matching TRBD1 (6 bases). Germline-derived CDR1 and CDR2 are MGHDK and SYGVNS. Trimming shortened V by 3 bases and J by 8 bases, and 14 bases separated the two germline ends. The CDR3 is made up of 14 amino acids. The DNA for the CDR3 is TGTGCCAGCAGTGAGGGGGCAGGGAGCAAGCCCCAGCATTTT. Its protein is CASSEGAGSKPQHF. Full variable domain (remainder filled in from reference TRBV25-1 and TRBJ1-5): EADIYQTPRYLVIGTGKKITLECSQTMGHDKMYWYQQDPGMELHLIHYSYGVNSTEKGDLSSESTVSRIRTEHFPLTLESARPSHTSQYLCASSEGAGSKPQHFGDGTRLSIL.

The chain combines TRBV7-8 with TRBJ1-5, with 9 bases identical to TRBD1. With 1 base clipped from V and 16 bases from J, the junction kept 11 bases outside the gene matches. The CDR3 totals 14 residues. Germline assignment: CDR1 SGHVS and CDR2 FQNEAQ. CDR3 in DNA: TGTGCCAGCAGCTTAGTGATAGGGACAGGGCCTATACATTTT. Its protein product is CASSLVIGTGPIHF.

The V call is TRBV4-2, the J call TRBJ2-1; TRBD1 agrees at 9 bases. Germline CDR1 reads LGHNA; CDR2 reads YNFKEQ. The J segment lost 4 bases and the V segment lost 5 bases, leaving 6 bases of the junction unmatched. This CDR3 spans 15 amino acids. CDR3 amino acids: CASSANRGPYNEQFF. DNA for the CDR3: TGTGCCAGCAGCGCTAACAGGGGGCCTTACAATGAGCAGTTCTTC.

This chain links TRBV5-4 with TRBJ1-2; 9 positions match TRBD1. This CDR3 spans 13 amino acids. CDR1 is SGHNT and CDR2 is YYREEE in the germline V gene (reference sequence). Germline trimming cut 4 bases from V and 8 bases from J; bases unmatched to any gene: 6. In DNA form, the CDR3 reads TGTGCCAGCAGCGTAGAGGACAGGGGAGGCTACACCTTC. This sequence encodes CASSVEDRGGYTF.